What follows is one T cell receptor beta chain and its context. The antigen is undetermined. This CDR3 is 13 amino acids long. V dropped 7 bases and J dropped 1; count of bases not matched to a gene: 6. The V gene's germline CDR1 is SQVTM and CDR2 ANQGSEA. This entry is derived from a study of cytotoxic CD8 clonotypes in ibrutinib-treated CLL. Study at large: On average, each sample had roughly 230,000 productive templates and around 100,000 productive rearrangements. Study results and caveats: Against age-matched healthy donors, baseline clonality ran higher and tracked circulating CD8+ T-cell counts.

Only in-frame clones appear in the TCRdb table, and some are missing; sequencing was by immunoSEQ multiplex PCR. In the table there are over 95,000 clones, approximately 58% of which are singletons. The TCR sequence derives from a human donor with chronic lymphocytic leukemia. The material sequenced was PBMCs, taken after 24 months of ibrutinib treatment. The gene calls are TRBV29-1 and TRBJ1-2, with 7 bases fitting TRBD1. The CDR3 spells CSAAGQVNYGYTF. For the CDR3, the DNA is TGCAGCGCCGCCGGACAGGTTAACTATGGCTACACCTTC.